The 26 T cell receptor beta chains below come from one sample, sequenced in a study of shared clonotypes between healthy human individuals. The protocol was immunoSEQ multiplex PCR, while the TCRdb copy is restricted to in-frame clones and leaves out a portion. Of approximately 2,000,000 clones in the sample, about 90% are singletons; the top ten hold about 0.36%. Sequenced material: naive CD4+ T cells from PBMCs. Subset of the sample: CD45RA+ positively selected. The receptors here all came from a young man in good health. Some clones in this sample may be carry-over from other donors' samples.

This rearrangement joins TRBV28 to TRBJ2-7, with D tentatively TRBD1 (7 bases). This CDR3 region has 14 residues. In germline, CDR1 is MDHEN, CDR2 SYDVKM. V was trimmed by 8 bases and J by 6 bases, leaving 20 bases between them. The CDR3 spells CASQGGDRLREQYF. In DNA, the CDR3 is TGTGCCAGCCAAGGAGGGGACAGACTTCGCGAGCAGTACTTC.

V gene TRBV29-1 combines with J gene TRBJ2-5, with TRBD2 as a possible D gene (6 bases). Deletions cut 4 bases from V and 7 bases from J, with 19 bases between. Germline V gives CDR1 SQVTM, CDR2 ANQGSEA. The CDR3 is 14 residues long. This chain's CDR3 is CSVGLLAVPRTQYF. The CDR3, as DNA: TGCAGCGTTGGGTTACTAGCAGTCCCGCGGACCCAGTACTTC.

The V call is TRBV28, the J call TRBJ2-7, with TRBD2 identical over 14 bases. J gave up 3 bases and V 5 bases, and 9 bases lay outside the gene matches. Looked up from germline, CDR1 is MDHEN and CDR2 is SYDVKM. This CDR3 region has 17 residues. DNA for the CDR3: TGTGCCAGCAGTACACAGACTAGCGGGAGGGTAGGCTACGAGCAGTACTTC. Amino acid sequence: CASSTQTSGRVGYEQYF.

As DNA, the CDR3 is TGTGCCAGCAGTTCAGCCCCCTGGGGCGGCTACACCTTC. Amino acid sequence: CASSSAPWGGYTF. The rearrangement joins TRBV28 to TRBJ1-2, with D perhaps matching TRBD1 (5 bases). The CDR3 spans 13 residues. V lost 4 bases and J 8 bases, leaving 14 bases between the germline ends. CDR1 is MDHEN and CDR2 is SYDVKM in the germline V gene.

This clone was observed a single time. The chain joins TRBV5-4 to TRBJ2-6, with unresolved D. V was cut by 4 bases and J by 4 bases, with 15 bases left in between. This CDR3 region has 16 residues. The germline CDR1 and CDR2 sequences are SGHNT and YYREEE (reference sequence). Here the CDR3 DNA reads TGTGCCAGCAGCCAAGGGTTAGGAGTCGGGGCCAACGTCCTGACTTTC. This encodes CASSQGLGVGANVLTF.

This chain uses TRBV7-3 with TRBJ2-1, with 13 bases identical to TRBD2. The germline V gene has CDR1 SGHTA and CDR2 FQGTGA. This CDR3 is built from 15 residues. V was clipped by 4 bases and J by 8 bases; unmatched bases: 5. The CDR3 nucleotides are TGTGCCAGCAGCTCCGGACTAGCGGGAGTCCATGAGCAGTTCTTC. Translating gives CASSSGLAGVHEQFF.

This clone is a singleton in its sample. CDR3 coding DNA: TGTGCCAGCAAAGGTAGTCAGTCGTACCAAGAGACCCAGTACTTC. This codes for CASKGSQSYQETQYF. The rearrangement uses TRBV2 and TRBJ2-5; D is undetermined. There are 15 residues in the CDR3. V gave up 7 bases and J gave up 0 bases, with 15 bases separating them. Germline CDR1 SNHLY, CDR2 FYNNEI.

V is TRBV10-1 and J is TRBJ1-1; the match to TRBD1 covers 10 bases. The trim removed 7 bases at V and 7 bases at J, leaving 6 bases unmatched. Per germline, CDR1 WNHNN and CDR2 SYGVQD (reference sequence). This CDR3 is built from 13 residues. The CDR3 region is CASKGQGVDEAFF. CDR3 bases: TGCGCCAGCAAAGGACAGGGGGTTGATGAAGCTTTCTTT.

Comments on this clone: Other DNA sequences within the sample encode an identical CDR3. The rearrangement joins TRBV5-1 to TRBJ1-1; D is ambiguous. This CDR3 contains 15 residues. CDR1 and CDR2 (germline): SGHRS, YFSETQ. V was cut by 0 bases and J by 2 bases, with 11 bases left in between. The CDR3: CASSLGRRGNTEAFF. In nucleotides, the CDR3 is TGCGCCAGCAGCTTGGGTAGGCGGGGAAACACTGAAGCTTTCTTT.

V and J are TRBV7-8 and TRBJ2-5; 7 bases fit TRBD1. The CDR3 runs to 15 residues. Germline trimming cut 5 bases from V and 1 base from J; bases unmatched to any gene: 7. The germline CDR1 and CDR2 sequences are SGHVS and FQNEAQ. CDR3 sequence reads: CASSPRTGLQETQYF. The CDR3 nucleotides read TGTGCCAGCAGCCCCCGGACAGGTCTCCAAGAGACCCAGTACTTC.

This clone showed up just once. The CDR3 DNA sequence: TGTGCCAGCCACGGGGAGGGGCCGGTTGGCAATCAGCCCCAGCATTTT. It yields the protein CASHGEGPVGNQPQHF. V and J are TRBV2 and TRBJ1-5; a weak D match, TRBD1 (5 bases). CDR3 length: 16 residues. Trimming took off 8 bases at V and 2 bases at J, with 19 bases between the two ends. Germline CDR1 SNHLY, CDR2 FYNNEI.

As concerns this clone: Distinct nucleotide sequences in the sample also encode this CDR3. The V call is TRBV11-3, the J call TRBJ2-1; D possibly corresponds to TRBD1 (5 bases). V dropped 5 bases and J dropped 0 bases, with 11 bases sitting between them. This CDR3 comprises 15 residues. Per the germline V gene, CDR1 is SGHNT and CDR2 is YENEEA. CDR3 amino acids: CASSPGLSSYNEQFF. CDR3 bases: TGTGCCAGCAGCCCAGGGTTAAGCTCCTACAATGAGCAGTTCTTC. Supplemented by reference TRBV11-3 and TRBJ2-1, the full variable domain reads EAGVVQSPRYKIIEKKQPVAFWCNPISGHNTLYWYLQNLGQGPELLIRYENEEAVDDSQLPKDRFSAERLKGVDSTLKIQPAELGDSAVYLCASSPGLSSYNEQFFGPGTRLTVL.

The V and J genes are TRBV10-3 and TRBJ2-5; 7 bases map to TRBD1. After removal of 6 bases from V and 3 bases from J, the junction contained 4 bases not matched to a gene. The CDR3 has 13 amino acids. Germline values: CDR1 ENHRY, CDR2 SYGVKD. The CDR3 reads CAISSGTEETQYF. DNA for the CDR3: TGTGCCATCAGCTCCGGGACAGAAGAGACCCAGTACTTC.

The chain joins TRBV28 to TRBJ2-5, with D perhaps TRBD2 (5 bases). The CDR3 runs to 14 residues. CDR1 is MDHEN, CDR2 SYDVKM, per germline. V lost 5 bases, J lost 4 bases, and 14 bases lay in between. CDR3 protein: CASSPDSYGETQYF. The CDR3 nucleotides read TGTGCCAGCAGTCCGGACTCTTACGGAGAGACCCAGTACTTC.

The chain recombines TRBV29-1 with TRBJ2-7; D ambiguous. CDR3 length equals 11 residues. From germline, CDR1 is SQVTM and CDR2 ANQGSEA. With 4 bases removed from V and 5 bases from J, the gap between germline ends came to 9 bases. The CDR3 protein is CSVVVRNEQYF. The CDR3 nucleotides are TGCAGCGTTGTGGTCCGAAACGAGCAGTACTTC.

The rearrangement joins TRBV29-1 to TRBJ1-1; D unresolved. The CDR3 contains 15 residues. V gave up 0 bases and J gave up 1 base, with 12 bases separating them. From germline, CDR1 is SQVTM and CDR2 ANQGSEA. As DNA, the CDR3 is TGCAGCGTTGAAGATCGCCTCCGGCAGAACACTGAAGCTTTCTTT. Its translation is CSVEDRLRQNTEAFF. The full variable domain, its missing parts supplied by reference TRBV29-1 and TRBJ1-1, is SAVISQKPSRDICQRGTSLTIQCQVDSQVTMMFWYRQQPGQSLTLIATANQGSEATYESGFVIDKFPISRPNLTFSTLTVSNMSPEDSSIYLCSVEDRLRQNTEAFFGQGTRLTVV.

The CDR3 region has the DNA TGTGCCAGCAGCTCGGGTTTGGGACTAGCGGGAGAGACCCAGTACTTC. Its protein is CASSSGLGLAGETQYF. The chain links TRBV11-3 to TRBJ2-5; 12 bases align to TRBD2. CDR3 length: 16 residues. V lost 4 bases to trimming and J lost 4 bases; unmatched junction nucleotides: 7. In germline, CDR1 is SGHNT, CDR2 YENEEA.

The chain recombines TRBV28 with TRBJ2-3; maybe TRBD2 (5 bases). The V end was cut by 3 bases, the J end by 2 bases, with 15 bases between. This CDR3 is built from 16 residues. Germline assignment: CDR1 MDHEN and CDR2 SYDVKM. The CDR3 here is CASSLHSGGYTDTQYF. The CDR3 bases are TGTGCCAGCAGTTTGCATTCGGGCGGGTACACAGATACGCAGTATTTT.

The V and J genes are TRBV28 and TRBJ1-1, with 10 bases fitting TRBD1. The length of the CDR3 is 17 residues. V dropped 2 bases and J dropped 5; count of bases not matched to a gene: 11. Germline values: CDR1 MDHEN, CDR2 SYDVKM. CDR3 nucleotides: TGTGCCAGCAGTTTACCTCCGACAGGGGGCGGTCTGACTGAAGCTTTCTTT. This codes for CASSLPPTGGGLTEAFF.

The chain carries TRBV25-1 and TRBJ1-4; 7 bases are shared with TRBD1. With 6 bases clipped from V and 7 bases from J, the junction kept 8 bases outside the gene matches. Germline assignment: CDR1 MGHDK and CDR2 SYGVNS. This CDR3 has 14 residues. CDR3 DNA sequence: TGTGCCAGCAGAGAGACAGGGAGGGGTGAAAAACTGTTTTTT. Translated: CASRETGRGEKLFF.

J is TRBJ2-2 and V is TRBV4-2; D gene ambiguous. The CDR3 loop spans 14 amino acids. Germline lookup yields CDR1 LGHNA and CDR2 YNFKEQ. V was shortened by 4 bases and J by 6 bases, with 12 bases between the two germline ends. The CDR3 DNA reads TGTGCCAGCAGCCGCGAAAGTAGAGCCGGGGAGCTGTTTTTT. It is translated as CASSRESRAGELFF.

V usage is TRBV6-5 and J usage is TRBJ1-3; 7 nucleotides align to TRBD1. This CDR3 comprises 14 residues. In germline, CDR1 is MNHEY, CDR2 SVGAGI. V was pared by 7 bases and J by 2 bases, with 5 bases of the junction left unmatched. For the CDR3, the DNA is TGTGCCAGCAAAACAGGGGCGGCTGGAAACACCATATATTTT. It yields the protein CASKTGAAGNTIYF.

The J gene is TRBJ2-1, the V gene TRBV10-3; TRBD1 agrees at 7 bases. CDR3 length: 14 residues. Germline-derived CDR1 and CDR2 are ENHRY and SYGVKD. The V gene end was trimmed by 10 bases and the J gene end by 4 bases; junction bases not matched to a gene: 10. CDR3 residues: CATDPGQTYNEQFF. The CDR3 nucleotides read TGTGCCACCGACCCGGGACAGACATACAATGAGCAGTTCTTC.

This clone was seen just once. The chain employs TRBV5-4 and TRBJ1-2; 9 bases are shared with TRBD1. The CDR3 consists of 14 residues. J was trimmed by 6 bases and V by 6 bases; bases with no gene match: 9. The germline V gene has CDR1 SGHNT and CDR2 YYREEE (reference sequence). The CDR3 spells CASTTKTGGDGYTF. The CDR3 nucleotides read TGTGCCAGCACGACTAAGACAGGGGGGGATGGCTACACCTTC.

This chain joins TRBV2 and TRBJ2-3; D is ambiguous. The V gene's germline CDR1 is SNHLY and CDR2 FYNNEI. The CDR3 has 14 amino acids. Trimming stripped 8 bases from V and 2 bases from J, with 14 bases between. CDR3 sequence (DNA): TGTGCCAGCCACCTCCAGCGAGCCACAGATACGCAGTATTTT. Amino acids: CASHLQRATDTQYF. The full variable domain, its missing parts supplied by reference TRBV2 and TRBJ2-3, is EPEVTQTPSHQVTQMGQEVILRCVPISNHLYFYWYRQILGQKVEFLVSFYNNEISEKSEIFDDQFSVERPDGSNFTLKIRSTKLEDSAMYFCASHLQRATDTQYFGPGTRLTVL.

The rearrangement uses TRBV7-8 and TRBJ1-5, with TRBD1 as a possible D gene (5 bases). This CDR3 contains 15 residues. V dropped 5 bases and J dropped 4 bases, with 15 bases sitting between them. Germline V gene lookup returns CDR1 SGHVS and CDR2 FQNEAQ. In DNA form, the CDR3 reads TGTGCCAGCAGCCCCCAGGGAGTGGGGAATCAGCCCCAGCATTTT. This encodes CASSPQGVGNQPQHF.